This T cell receptor (beta chain) emerged from a study of T cell repertoires in cytomegalovirus infection. Study in general: The public TCR beta signatures pointed to both CMV infection and matching HLA type.

TCRdb passed the reads through MiXCR, listing each CDR3 protein once. Among around 270,000 distinct CDR3 sequences listed, around 8.7% were seen once. V shed 3 bases and J shed 4 bases, with 12 bases lying between them. This CDR3 spans 13 amino acids. CDR1 is GTSNPN, CDR2 SVGIG, per germline (reference sequence). General study results and limits: Dominant in the ex vivo response were TCR beta clonotypes restricted by HLA-C and specific for CMV.

This clonotype was seen only a few times. Its specificity is not known. The sequenced sample consisted of PBMCs. This chain links TRBV30 with TRBJ1-1; D unresolved. The origin of this receptor is a human donor in good health (CMV status not recorded). Some clones in this sample may be carry-over from other donors' samples. The CDR3 DNA sequence: TGTGCCTGGAGCAGAGATCGGGGCACTGAAGCTTTCTTT. It specifies CAWSRDRGTEAFF.